The rows below give T cell receptor beta chains drawn from one sample of a study of cytomegalovirus exposure and HLA in healthy donors. Data came from immunoSEQ multiplex PCR; TCRdb stores just in-frame clones and leaves some out. The sample holds roughly 120,000 clones; approximately 80% are singletons and the top ten take around 9.5%. The specimen was PBMCs. The receptors here all came from a female donor in good health and CMV-seropositive. The CDR3 runs from the conserved cysteine through the conserved F or W. The D gene is left open where the match is weak. Clone size is not always given. Where it is, it says once, few, many or a class for expanded clones.

J: TRBJ1-1; size: NA; D: TRBD1; V: TRBV6-5; DNA: TGTGCCAGCAGGCTCCGGCAGGGGGGCACTGAAGCTTTCTTT; CDR3: CASRLRQGGTEAFF
J: TRBJ1-5; size: NA; D: TRBD1; V: TRBV28; DNA: TGTGCCAGCCGGGGTACAGGGGGGCGGATGCATTTT; CDR3: CASRGTGGRMHF
J: TRBJ1-2; size: NA; D: TRBD1; V: TRBV7-9; DNA: TGTGCCAGCAGCCTAGGGACAGTCGAGGGCTACACCTTC; CDR3: CASSLGTVEGYTF
J: TRBJ1-6; size: once; D: TRBD1; V: TRBV7-8; DNA: TGTGCCAGCAGCTGGACAGACAGGGTGTCACCCCTCCACTTT; CDR3: CASSWTDRVSPLHF
J: TRBJ2-7; size: NA; D: NA; V: TRBV18; DNA: TGTGCCAGCTCACCCGGGACCTACGAGCAGTACTTC; CDR3: CASSPGTYEQYF
J: TRBJ2-1; size: NA; D: TRBD2; V: TRBV9; DNA: TGTGCCAGCAGCCCCAGACTAGCGGGGGCCTACGTCGATGAGCAGTTCTTC; CDR3: CASSPRLAGAYVDEQFF
J: TRBJ1-4; size: NA; D: NA; V: TRBV6-5; DNA: TGTGCCAGCAGTTACTCCCCTGCAACTAATGAAAAACTGTTTTTT; CDR3: CASSYSPATNEKLFF
J: TRBJ1-6; size: NA; D: NA; V: TRBV29-1; DNA: TGCAGCGTTGCCCATGGGGCAAATTCACCCCTCCACTTT; CDR3: CSVAHGANSPLHF
J: TRBJ2-1; size: NA; D: NA; V: TRBV9; DNA: TGTGCCAGCAGCGTAGGGGCAGTATCTTACAATGAGCAGTTCTTC; CDR3: CASSVGAVSYNEQFF
J: TRBJ1-4; size: once; D: NA; V: TRBV5-1; DNA: TGCGCCAGCAGCTCGACCGGGAGGGTGGATGAAAAACTGTTTTTT; CDR3: CASSSTGRVDEKLFF
J: TRBJ2-7; size: NA; D: TRBD1; V: TRBV7-8; DNA: TGTGCCAGCAGCCCGGGGACAGGTCGCGAGCAGTACTTC; CDR3: CASSPGTGREQYF
J: TRBJ2-2; size: NA; D: NA; V: TRBV7-2; DNA: TGTGCCAGCAGCATAAGCTTCGCGAACACCGGGGAGCTGTTTTTT; CDR3: CASSISFANTGELFF
J: TRBJ2-1; size: NA; D: NA; V: TRBV6-5; DNA: TGTGCCAGCAGGGAAACCGGGGTTTACAATGAGCAGTTCTTC; CDR3: CASRETGVYNEQFF
J: TRBJ1-2; size: NA; D: TRBD1; V: TRBV4-1; DNA: TGCGCCAGCAGCCAGGCCCCAGACAGGGCTCCCTATGGCTACACCTTC; CDR3: CASSQAPDRAPYGYTF
J: TRBJ2-2; size: few; D: TRBD1; V: TRBV19; DNA: TGTGCCAGTAATATACAGGGGACCGGGGAGCTGTTTTTT; CDR3: CASNIQGTGELFF
J: TRBJ2-4; size: NA; D: TRBD2; V: TRBV7-7; DNA: TGTGCCAGCAGCTTAGAGGTTTCAGCGAGGACTAGCTTGGCCAAAAACATTCAGTACTTC; CDR3: CASSLEVSARTSLAKNIQYF
J: TRBJ2-5; size: NA; D: TRBD1; V: TRBV7-2; DNA: TGTGCCAGCAGCCCGCAATCAGGGGGCTATGAGACCCAGTACTTC; CDR3: CASSPQSGGYETQYF
J: TRBJ1-1; size: NA; D: NA; V: TRBV7-6; DNA: TGTGCCAGCAGCTTAGTGGGCTTCAACACTGAAGCTTTCTTT; CDR3: CASSLVGFNTEAFF
J: TRBJ2-7; size: NA; D: NA; V: TRBV4-1; DNA: TGCGCCAGCAGCCAAGAACCCAGGGTCGAGCAGTACTTC; CDR3: CASSQEPRVEQYF
J: TRBJ2-7; size: NA; D: NA; V: TRBV29-1; DNA: TGCAGCGTTGAAGATCCGGAGACGGTAGAGCAGTACTTC; CDR3: CSVEDPETVEQYF
J: TRBJ2-1; size: NA; D: NA; V: TRBV28; DNA: TGTGCCAGCAGGTCCCCGGGAAAGCAGTTCTTC; CDR3: CASRSPGKQFF
J: TRBJ1-2; size: NA; D: TRBD1; V: TRBV11-2; DNA: TGTGCCAGCAGCACAGGGGGGAACTATGGCTACACCTTC; CDR3: CASSTGGNYGYTF
J: TRBJ1-4; size: NA; D: TRBD1; V: TRBV6-4; DNA: TGTGCCAGCAGGGGGACAGGGGGCTTGGAAAAACTGTTTTTT; CDR3: CASRGTGGLEKLFF
J: TRBJ2-2; size: NA; D: NA; V: TRBV7-3; DNA: TGTGCCAGCAGCTCCGGGACACCCCAAGGGGAGCTGTTTTTT; CDR3: CASSSGTPQGELFF
J: TRBJ2-1; size: NA; D: TRBD2; V: TRBV4-1; DNA: TGCGCCAGCAGCCATCTCGCGATCGGCGGGGGGGCGGGGAATGAGCAGTTCTTC; CDR3: CASSHLAIGGGAGNEQFF
J: TRBJ2-1; size: NA; D: NA; V: TRBV27; DNA: TGTGCCAGCAGTCCCTACGGGGGGCGGGGTGAGCAGTTCTTC; CDR3: CASSPYGGRGEQFF